Reported below is one T cell receptor beta chain. This clonotype was observed a handful of times. Which antigen it targets is not known. No qualities accompany the bases; no much larger clone lies one base away. CDR1 and CDR2 were assigned from the germline V gene (reference sequence) as SGHNT and YYREEE. Cut back by 1 base and 1 base, the V and J ends lie 7 bases apart. The CDR3 starts with the cysteine, ends with the phenylalanine, and has 14 residues. CDR3 DNA is the only sequence kept; it has 42 bases, read in frame from the first base. These data belong to a study of T cell repertoires in aging, cancer and after chemotherapy (dated by TCRdb to the late 2010s). With respect to the entire study: Donors were distributed across six age groups ranging from 30 or younger to 70 or older, with at least three individuals included per group. Paired pre- and post-chemotherapy samples in the hematological group came from chronic lymphocytic leukemia patients treated with fludarabine- or bendamustine-based regimens. Roughly 8.8 million TCR reads were contained in the full dataset. The study profiled peripheral blood TCR beta repertoires from healthy donors and cancer patients to examine immunoaging and T cell reconstitution after chemotherapy. A cohort of 220 or so cancer patients (more than 90 with hematological and around 130 with solid cancers) was assembled, and 100 or so healthy donors were included as a reference group. Broad study findings and their caveats: The authors noted that the repertoire data do not allow conclusions about immunological memory after chemotherapy. Declining TCR diversity with age in healthy donors was mainly explained by loss of richness; in cancer patients, loss of evenness also contributed. In both cancer cohorts, the median generation probability rose over the chemotherapy interval, which suggests that the repertoire was reconstituted through rebound thymic output. Untreated patients with hematological or solid cancers showed significantly lower blood TCR diversity and higher clonality than age-matched healthy donors. Hematological cancer patients had lymphoid organ infiltration, which may itself impair thymic emigration or peripheral T cell expansion.

Rearranged TRB sequences spanning V, D and J segments were amplified by multiplex touch-down PCR using a mixed TRB-A/B primer pool. Illumina adapters and sample indices were added to the amplicons in two consecutive PCR reactions performed with Phusion HS II polymerase. Amplicons were gel-purified using the NucleoSpin Gel and PCR Clean-up kit and were subsequently checked with Qubit and an Agilent 2100 Bioanalyzer. Sequencing of libraries was carried out on an Illumina MiSeq in 600-cycle, single-indexed, paired-end runs. Turning to the authors' computational methods: MiXCR versions 2.12 and 3.0.5 were used to process TRB sequences. Each unique CDR3 nucleotide sequence was counted as one clone, and only productive sequences with at least two reads were retained. The repertoire metrics were Shannon diversity, evenness, clonality (defined as one minus evenness), and alpha-parameterized diversity profiles covering alpha 0 to 5. The IGoR algorithm was used to calculate generation probabilities of clones in the paired pre- and post-chemotherapy samples. The raw public data were reprocessed by TCRdb itself: fastp quality trimming at Q25, MiXCR clonotype calling, in-frame beta chains only. Rows matching on CDR3 protein sequence are summarized as one entry with the most common DNA and genes. The V and J calls were determined by TCRdb, not by the authors. The sample table lists more than 8,000 distinct CDR3 sequences, approximately 25% of them with a count of one. About 2.9% of the sample is taken by the ten largest.

Genomic DNA extracted from peripheral blood, rather than sorted cells or RNA, was used as the source for amplification of TCR beta rearrangements. The clonotype originates from a human donor with a blood cancer. Input material: blood. Rearrangement joined TRBV5-4 to TRBJ2-3, with TRBD2 tentatively as D gene (5 bases match). The nucleotide sequence is TGTGCCAGCAGCTTGCGGGGTGGCACAGATACGCAGTATTTT. Translation gives CASSLRGGTDTQYF. The reference TRBV5-4 and TRBJ2-3 proteins fill in what lies around the CDR3, so the full variable domain reads ETGVTQSPTHLIKTRGQQVTLRCSSQSGHNTVSWYQQALGQGPQFIFQYYREEENGRGNFPPRFSGLQFPNYSSELNVNALELDDSALYLCASSLRGGTDTQYFGPGTRLTVL.